This record looks at one T cell receptor beta chain sequence and its context. This clone's antigen is unknown. It has no much larger one-base neighbor in the sample; base qualities were not kept. The sample comes from a study of cytomegalovirus exposure and HLA in healthy donors (dated by TCRdb to the late 2010s). Concerning the study at large: An earlier analysis of several hundred of the donors reported 276 Gb of sequence data and roughly 110 million unique TCR beta sequences from some 180 million T cells. An early release covering approximately 600 HLA-typed donors comprised around 300 gigabases of sequencing data and tens of millions of unique TCR sequences. Of the 398 genotyped donors, about 80% fell in the genetic ancestry cluster associated with self-reported Caucasian donors. The study was designed to test whether signatures of past pathogen exposure could be identified by cataloging public T cell receptors. The study used immunosequencing to profile the T cell repertoires of approximately 640 subjects and linked those repertoires to cytomegalovirus serostatus. A separate validation cohort of roughly 120 different subjects was used in addition to the roughly 670-subject first cohort. The study combined high-throughput TCR immunosequencing, statistical association of individual TCRs with disease status, and machine learning to predict cytomegalovirus infection status. To study patterns of TCR occurrence, a later analysis re-analyzed previously published TCR beta repertoires from 550 to 800 donors and added high-resolution HLA genotyping. Rather than drawing on any new phenotypic data, the later analysis identified candidate immune exposures from TCR beta sequences and the way those sequences occurred across donors. An earlier analysis of some 500 of the donors applied high-throughput TCR beta sequencing to assess whether each TCR beta V gene segment acted as functional or pseudogenic. Donor age, sex, ethnicity and CMV serostatus were compiled together with the repertoire data. A later genetic analysis took genome-wide SNP genotypes for about 60% of the roughly 670 donors and used that subset as a discovery cohort. Every repertoire in the discovery cohort had been generated on one and the same sequencing platform. Class I and class II HLA loci were covered by the typing at four-digit resolution. The number of typed donors differed by locus: about 629-630 for A, B, C, DRB1 and DQB1; 500 to 550 for DQA1; 606 for DPA1; and 400 to 480 for DPB1. Because of strong linkage in the cohort, roughly five DR-DQ haplotypes were treated as single units for association and clustering. On average, roughly 250,000 unique TCR beta nucleotide sequences were sequenced per donor among about 400 genotyped donors of the cohort, with about 19% of those sequences being non-productive. Results the study describes overall, beyond this receptor: In vitro tests confirmed that three of the cytomegalovirus-associated TCR beta chains recognize cytomegalovirus antigens. A cluster of highly shared sequence variants was judged likely to represent a technical artifact of the sequencing pipeline. In a later analysis, the rate of TCR association differed among HLA loci, with DRB1 alleles having the most associated TCRs and HLA-C alleles having the fewest. The classifier was reported to diagnose cytomegalovirus status with high specificity and sensitivity in both the original cohort and the validation cohort. CMV serostatus was the only immune exposure information available for the cohort. In a later analysis, HLA-associated TCR beta chains showed more clonal expansion and lower generation probabilities than non-associated chains that were equally common. According to a later analysis, most CMV-associated TCR beta chains appeared to be HLA-restricted, and the HLA associations seemed to be driven largely by CMV exposure. In the study, approximately 160 TCR beta chains were listed as associated with cytomegalovirus. According to a later genetic analysis, donors in an Asian-associated ancestry cluster had fewer N-insertions in productive TCRs than the roughly 700-donor mean. Broadly in line with IMGT annotations, most TCR beta V segments showed up in productive rearrangements about 87% or about 30% of the time in an earlier analysis of several hundred of the donors. Linkage disequilibrium might explain the correlated functional status among segregating V segments, but an unknown experimental factor could not be ruled out. V-gene and J-gene trimming of TCR beta chains was associated with a missense DCLRE1C variant in a later genetic analysis, and the association was replicated in an independent cohort. In this cohort, only TCR beta chains were sequenced, and detectable features were limited by the absence of alpha or paired-chain data. While some public TCRs were present in many individuals, most TCR sequences turned up only very rarely across donors. A later analysis reported that several top co-occurrence clusters appeared linked to parvovirus B19, influenza, CMV and Epstein-Barr virus. When HLA alleles, especially DR and DQ, strongly co-occurred, TCR associations were difficult to assign to individual alleles. Approximately 18 rarely observed V segments, including chromosome 9 orphons, were excluded from the earlier analysis of approximately 500 of the donors because counts were too low. The 87-base-pair reads could not distinguish some IMGT-functional V segments, including TRBV6-2 and TRBV6-3, so those segments were excluded. Roughly uniform sequencing depth across donors was assumed in presence/absence analyses, although this assumption may not hold. Specific HLA alleles were associated with over 15,000 TCR beta sequences at a false discovery rate of 0.05 in a later analysis. The authors suggested that the approach could potentially be extended to other disease states and immunological phenotypes. Because some donors lacked HLA typing at each locus, the association tests relied only on the typed subset. A further reported finding was that TCR beta sequences accurately predicted the HLA-A and HLA-B alleles for most subjects in the first cohort.

Library generation was performed with the immunoSEQ multiplex PCR assay. For the multiplex PCR, a mixture combining 60 forward primers for TCR Vbeta segments and 13 reverse primers for TCR Jbeta segments was used. The CDR3 region of rearranged TCR beta genes was amplified from genomic DNA with a multiplex PCR assay. The amplified TCR beta libraries were sequenced on the Illumina HiSeq System as 87-base-pair reads. For the original study's pipeline: A later analysis counted around 72 million unique TCR beta chains across the roughly 700 repertoires, and some 11 million of these chains were shared by at least two donors. Raw reads were error-corrected and collapsed into unique sequences by a nearest-neighbor algorithm in which closely related sequences were merged to remove PCR and sequencing errors. To assign V, D and J gene segments, CDR3 sequences were aligned to IMGT reference sequences. For a sequence to be retained, a match of at least six nucleotides to both a V gene segment and a J gene segment was required. Rearrangements were classified as productive when the CDR3 lacked stop codons and remained in frame with V and J, and all other rearrangements were classified as non-productive. CDR3 was defined by IMGT convention, running from the second conserved V-encoded cysteine to the conserved J-encoded phenylalanine. The earlier analysis of 550 to 650 of the donors excluded any sequence lacking an unambiguous match to a single V gene segment. In an earlier analysis of some 590 of the donors, a V segment was called functional when productive rearrangements were above 56.7%, and segregating when the standard deviation between donors exceeded 5%. A statistical classification framework was built for diagnosing cytomegalovirus status from the catalog of TCR beta chain sequences. A later analysis assigned V and J genes by comparing TCR nucleotide sequences with IMGT/GENE-DB human TR gene sequences. In a later analysis, CDR3 sequences and most-parsimonious VDJ recombination scenarios were assigned using the TCRdist pipeline. In a later analysis, every TCR beta chain was defined by the combination of its CDR3 amino acid sequence and its V-gene family, and reads without a unique V-gene family were dropped. To address suspected cross-contamination and a sequencing artifact, a later analysis removed approximately 600 highly shared, low-generation-probability nucleotide sequences. A later analysis calculated a clonal expansion index for each public chain from normalized within-repertoire ranks of inferred template counts. In a later analysis, generation probabilities were computed with a VDJ recombination model fitted to out-of-frame rearrangements, and the resulting probabilities were checked against IGoR. Hypergeometric tests were used in a later analysis to score TCR-TCR, TCR-HLA and TCR-CMV co-occurrence, with a repertoire-size bias correction applied to the TCR pairs. In a later analysis, false discovery rates were estimated by permuting HLA or CMV assignments 20 times. In a later analysis, co-occurring TCRs were grouped using DBSCAN, and TCRdist sequence similarity was added for clustering within HLA-allele-positive subsets. Repertoires with fewer than 30,000 or more than 120,000 public chains, plus five repertoires with anomalous nucleotide sharing, were excluded from co-occurrence clustering. Drawn from immuneACCESS, this table holds only the in-frame rearrangements with V and J called that TCRdb kept. Clones are partly lost; checked studies trace under half to an unresolved V gene and leave the rest unexplained. V and J calls and clone size are those listed in that table; D and trimming were worked out from the DNA. The sample table contains about 59,000 clones; only one count was recorded for about 81% of them. The top ten constitute under 8% of the sample.

The cohort consisted of 600 to 700 healthy bone marrow donors. At the time of sampling, every cohort member was nominally healthy, though immune exposures that went unrecorded were likely present. The donor was CMV seropositive and belonged to the group of 250 to 350 seropositive cohort members. A peripheral blood sample was collected from each donor, and TCR beta sequencing was performed on peripheral blood mononuclear cells. The Qiagen DNeasy Blood Extraction Kit was used to extract genomic DNA from the blood cell samples. Its CDR3 holds 14 amino acids, cysteine through phenylalanine. The read is trimmed to its CDR3 DNA, 42 bases read in frame from base 1. Looking up the germline V gene yields CDR1 SQVTM and CDR2 ANQGSEA. The trim is 7 bases for V and 2 bases for J, with a gap of 18 bases between the germline ends.

This sequence originates from a man younger than 45 in good health and CMV-seropositive. The chain links TRBV29-1 with TRBJ2-7, with the D gene not clear enough to name. The material sequenced was PBMCs. The bases are TGCAGCGCCGCCCTTCGTCAGGAACCCTACGAGCAGTACTTC. This sequence encodes CSAALRQEPYEQYF.